This T cell receptor beta chain was captured by sequencing in a study of CD8+CD57+ T cells in acquired aplastic anemia. Across the study: The mean DNA yield obtained from sorted CD4+ and CD8+ cells came to approximately 3 ug. General observations from the study: Any difference that existed in CD8+ Simpson's diversity between patients and controls was not significant. Patients and controls shared about 30 CD8+ CDR3 sequences, which appeared highly expressed in patients and within their immunodominant clones.

For sequencing, patients were chosen who had shown expansion of CD8+CD57+ cells by flow cytometry. Patient blood was sampled before any therapy had been received. Genomic DNA acted as the template from which TCR beta VDJ combination and CDR3 sequence profiling were carried out. TCRdb analysed the reads with MiXCR anew, one entry per CDR3 protein. The sample has tens of thousands of distinct CDR3 sequences, roughly 69% seen once. In regard to this clonotype: Its antigen is not identified.

The length of the CDR3 is 14 residues. Germline-derived CDR1 and CDR2 are SNHLY and FYNNEI. V was shortened by 5 bases and J by 5 bases, with 13 bases between the two germline ends. Sequenced input: sorted CD4+, CD8+, or CD8+CD57+ T cells (not recorded which) from PBMCs. The J gene is TRBJ2-1, the V gene TRBV2; TRBD2 might be the D (6 bases). The sequence was collected from a human donor with aplastic anemia. The CDR3 DNA is TGTGCCAGCAGTTGGGAGGATGGTAACAATGAGCAGTTCTTC. This codes for CASSWEDGNNEQFF.